The sequence of this T cell receptor beta chain was determined in a study of T cell clones after liver transplantation. The overall study: Graft-donor-reactive sequences were compared with third-party-reactive TCRbeta sequences from pre-transplant mixed lymphocyte reactions. Three of eight recipients were HCV-positive; others had non-autoimmune, non-viral indications. Standard immunosuppression, with no induction, continued until 12-24 months after transplant.

Germline V gene sequence: CDR1 LGHNA, CDR2 YNFKEQ. Trimming cost V 0 bases and J 13 bases; bases outside gene matches: 22. This CDR3 comprises 20 residues. Turning to this clone: Its antigen is undetermined.

The study's findings and limits: Compared with third party-reactive sequences, donor-reactive ones declined more, independent of withdrawal success.

Data came from immunoSEQ multiplex PCR; TCRdb stores just in-frame clones and leaves some out. The table has 55,000 or so clones, 71% seen once. The specimen comprised CD4+ T cells from blood, sampled before liver transplant. The chain joins TRBV4-2 to TRBJ1-6; 9 positions match TRBD1. This receptor was identified in a human donor who received a liver transplant. CDR3 bases: TGTGCCAGCAGCCAAGATATTACCGGGACAGGGAGACGATCCCCACCCCCCCTCCACTTT. Amino acids: CASSQDITGTGRRSPPPLHF.